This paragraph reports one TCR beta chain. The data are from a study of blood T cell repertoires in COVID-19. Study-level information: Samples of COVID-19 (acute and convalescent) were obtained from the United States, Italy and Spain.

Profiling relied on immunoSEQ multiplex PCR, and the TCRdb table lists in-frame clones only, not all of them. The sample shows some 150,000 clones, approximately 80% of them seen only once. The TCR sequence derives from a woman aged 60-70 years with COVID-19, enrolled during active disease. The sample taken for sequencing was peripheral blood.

The CDR3 loop is CASSFVPTQVSNEQFF. The CDR3 DNA follows: TGCGCCAGCAGCTTTGTACCCACACAGGTTTCCAATGAGCAGTTCTTC. The chain uses TRBV5-1 and TRBJ2-1, with D possibly being TRBD1 (5 bases). Deletions cut 2 bases from V and 6 bases from J, with 18 bases between. The CDR3 consists of 16 residues. The germline V gene has CDR1 SGHRS and CDR2 YFSETQ. Drawing the rest from reference TRBV5-1 and TRBJ2-1, the complete variable domain is KAGVTQTPRYLIKTRGQQVTLSCSPISGHRSVSWYQQTPGQGLQFLFEYFSETQRNKGNFPGRFSGRQFSNSRSEMNVSTLELGDSALYLCASSFVPTQVSNEQFFGPGTRLTVL.